This T cell receptor beta chain originates from a study of blood T cell repertoires in COVID-19. About the research overall: Some COVID-19 samples were acute and others convalescent; all came from the United States, Italy and Spain. T cells, B-cell-depleted T cells, or PBMCs supplied cDNA or gDNA.

As originally analysed: Reference gene primer amplification in the assay estimated nucleated cell counts. The protocol was immunoSEQ multiplex PCR, while the TCRdb copy is restricted to in-frame clones and leaves out a portion. Clone size and the V and J calls come from that table; the DNA yielded D and trimming. The sample lists about 82,000 clones, roughly four fifths occurring once. Per germline, CDR1 SGHRS and CDR2 YFSETQ. V shed 0 bases, J shed 8 bases, and the junction held 1 base outside the gene matches. The CDR3 covers 14 residues. The receptor was isolated from a man over 45 with active or convalescent COVID-19. Material: peripheral blood. This chain joins TRBV5-1 and TRBJ2-1; TRBD1 matches 11 bases. This CDR3 reads CASSLGTGGDEQFF. The CDR3 nucleotides read TGCGCCAGCAGCTTGGGGACAGGGGGCGATGAGCAGTTCTTC.